Listed here is a single T cell receptor beta chain. This sample was taken from a study of cytotoxic CD8 clonotypes in ibrutinib-treated CLL. Clones were sequenced by immunoSEQ multiplex PCR, and TCRdb holds only the in-frame ones, with some missing. The sample contains 150,000 or so clones, over 75% of which appear only once. Germline lookup yields CDR1 KGHSH and CDR2 LQKENI. V was cut by 3 bases and J by 8 bases, with 13 bases left in between. The CDR3 extends over 14 amino acids. Source: PBMCs, taken at disease progression, from a patient treated with ibrutinib. This receptor was taken from a human donor with chronic lymphocytic leukemia. The chain is built from TRBV18 and TRBJ1-4; D is ambiguous. This CDR3 reads CASSPTPEQEKLFF. In nucleotides, the CDR3 is TGTGCCAGCTCACCGACCCCCGAGCAGGAAAAACTGTTTTTT.